These T cell receptor beta chains were read from a single sample in a study of shared clonotypes between healthy human individuals. Clones were read by immunoSEQ multiplex PCR, and TCRdb kept only the in-frame ones, dropping some. The profile shows 560,000 or so clones, 90% to 97% of them singletons. The material sequenced was naive CD8+ T cells sorted from blood. All receptors come from a woman aged 25 to 39 in good health. Each CDR3 is given with its conserved first and last residue. The D gene is left open where the match is weak. Part of the rows lack a size; the others show once, few, many or a class for expanded clones.

size: NA
V: TRBV10-2
J: TRBJ2-1
D: TRBD2
length: 14
CDR3: CASSGLAGSPEQFF
DNA: TGCGCCAGCAGTGGGCTAGCGGGTTCCCCTGAGCAGTTCTTC

size: NA
V: TRBV15
J: TRBJ2-1
D: NA
length: 13
CDR3: CATSPGFYNEQFF
DNA: TGTGCCACCAGCCCAGGATTCTACAATGAGCAGTTCTTC

size: NA
V: TRBV6-5
J: TRBJ2-7
D: NA
length: 12
CDR3: CASSPTGIEQYF
DNA: TGTGCCAGCAGCCCGACGGGGATCGAGCAGTACTTC

size: NA
V: TRBV19
J: TRBJ2-1
D: TRBD2
length: 14
CDR3: CASSLAGVGNEQFF
DNA: TGTGCCAGTAGTCTAGCGGGAGTTGGTAATGAGCAGTTCTTC

size: NA
V: TRBV4-1
J: TRBJ2-1
D: TRBD1
length: 16
CDR3: CASSPRLGQGIREQFF
DNA: TGCGCCAGCAGCCCGAGGCTCGGACAGGGGATACGAGAGCAGTTCTTC

size: once
V: TRBV11-1
J: TRBJ2-1
D: TRBD2
length: 15
CDR3: CASSLGTSGYNEQFF
DNA: TGTGCCAGCAGCTTAGGGACTAGCGGCTACAATGAGCAGTTCTTC

size: NA
V: TRBV5-1
J: TRBJ2-7
D: TRBD1
length: 15
CDR3: CASSFRDRGSYEQYF
DNA: TGCGCCAGCAGCTTCCGGGACAGGGGCTCCTACGAGCAGTACTTC

size: NA
V: TRBV25-1
J: TRBJ2-1
D: NA
length: 17
CDR3: CASSESLSTNNYNEQFF
DNA: TGTGCCAGCAGTGAATCTCTTTCCACCAACAACTACAATGAGCAGTTCTTC

size: NA
V: TRBV2
J: TRBJ2-7
D: NA
length: 14
CDR3: CASSEPGPPYEQYF
DNA: TGTGCCAGCAGTGAACCGGGACCGCCGTACGAGCAGTACTTC

size: NA
V: TRBV28
J: TRBJ2-3
D: NA
length: 13
CDR3: CASCRGEEGTQYF
DNA: TGTGCCAGCTGCAGGGGGGAAGAGGGTACGCAGTATTTT

size: NA
V: TRBV7-9
J: TRBJ2-7
D: NA
length: 15
CDR3: CASSLLGRESYEQYF
DNA: TGTGCCAGCAGCTTACTTGGCAGGGAGAGTTACGAGCAGTACTTC

size: NA
V: TRBV11-2
J: TRBJ1-4
D: NA
length: 15
CDR3: CASSLTGGINEKLFF
DNA: TGTGCCAGCAGCTTAACGGGGGGCATAAATGAAAAACTGTTTTTT

size: NA
V: TRBV2
J: TRBJ1-6
D: NA
length: 15
CDR3: CASRGPGTNNSPLHF
DNA: TGTGCCAGCAGGGGCCCCGGGACCAATAATTCACCCCTCCACTTT

size: NA
V: TRBV4-2
J: TRBJ1-6
D: TRBD1
length: 16
CDR3: CASSQEQGAYNSPLHF
DNA: TGTGCCAGCAGCCAAGAACAGGGGGCGTATAATTCACCCCTCCACTTT

size: NA
V: TRBV27
J: TRBJ2-1
D: NA
length: 17
CDR3: CASSLYDPSSSYNEQFF
DNA: TGTGCCAGCAGTTTATACGATCCATCGTCCTCCTACAATGAGCAGTTCTTC

size: NA
V: TRBV5-4
J: TRBJ2-7
D: TRBD1
length: 15
CDR3: CASSFRTGTGVEQYF
DNA: TGTGCCAGCAGCTTTAGAACCGGGACAGGGGTCGAGCAGTACTTC

size: NA
V: TRBV19
J: TRBJ2-3
D: TRBD1
length: 15
CDR3: CASTRDRDNTDTQYF
DNA: TGTGCCAGTACTAGGGACAGGGACAACACAGATACGCAGTATTTT

size: NA
V: TRBV6-1
J: TRBJ2-7
D: TRBD1
length: 13
CDR3: CASSGQGVYEQYF
DNA: TGTGCCAGCAGTGGACAGGGCGTGTACGAGCAGTACTTC

size: NA
V: TRBV21-1
J: TRBJ2-7
D: NA
length: 16
CDR3: CASSKLAGGALSEQYF
DNA: TGTGCCAGCAGCAAATTGGCCGGGGGCGCGTTGAGCGAGCAGTACTTC

size: NA
V: TRBV4-1
J: TRBJ2-3
D: TRBD2
length: 19
CDR3: CASSQVLAGAPRSTDTQYF
DNA: TGCGCCAGCAGCCAAGTACTAGCGGGAGCACCCCGGAGCACAGATACGCAGTATTTT

size: NA
V: TRBV19
J: TRBJ1-5
D: TRBD1
length: 15
CDR3: CASSTGTGLNQPQHF
DNA: TGTGCCAGTAGCACCGGGACAGGGCTTAATCAGCCCCAGCATTTT

size: NA
V: TRBV7-8
J: TRBJ2-7
D: NA
length: 14
CDR3: CASSPGGRGYEQYF
DNA: TGTGCCAGCAGCCCGGGTGGCAGGGGTTACGAGCAGTACTTC

size: once
V: TRBV25-1
J: TRBJ2-7
D: NA
length: 11
CDR3: CASSEAYEQYF
DNA: TGTGCCAGTAGCGAGGCCTACGAGCAGTACTTC